This T cell receptor (beta chain) comes out of a study of control samples from healthy donors and cancer patients. The protocol was immunoSEQ multiplex PCR, while the TCRdb copy is restricted to in-frame clones and leaves out a portion. Of 95,000 to 150,000 clones listed, 89% are singletons. The CDR3 has 16 amino acids. Per germline, CDR1 SNHLY and CDR2 FYNNEI. After removal of 6 bases from V and 1 base from J, the junction contained 11 bases not matched to a gene. The V gene is TRBV2, the J gene TRBJ2-7; 8 bases map to TRBD1. This clonotype originated in a man aged 45-65 years in good health. The sample was blood. The CDR3 sequence is CASRGAPGTGSYEQYF. The CDR3 region has the DNA TGTGCCAGCAGAGGCGCTCCCGGGACAGGATCCTACGAGCAGTACTTC. Looking up the rest from reference TRBV2 and TRBJ2-7 gives the full variable domain: EPEVTQTPSHQVTQMGQEVILRCVPISNHLYFYWYRQILGQKVEFLVSFYNNEISEKSEIFDDQFSVERPDGSNFTLKIRSTKLEDSAMYFCASRGAPGTGSYEQYFGPGTRLTVT.